This T cell receptor (beta chain) was captured by sequencing in a study of T cells after somatic rescue of genetic block. Produced via immunoSEQ multiplex PCR; TCRdb's table is partial and in-frame only. In the table there are 70,000 or so clones, 85% to 95% of which are singletons. Trimming cost V 0 bases and J 1 base; bases outside gene matches: 13. The germline gives CDR1 GTSNPN, CDR2 SVGIG (reference sequence). The length of the CDR3 is 18 residues. Sequencing used peripheral blood mononuclear cells (PBMCs). The J gene is TRBJ1-1, the V gene TRBV30, with 8 bases identical to TRBD1. The TCR was taken from a man in his forties. The CDR3 sequence is CAWSVPRGHRGGNTEAFF. The CDR3 nucleotides are TGTGCCTGGAGTGTACCCAGAGGACACAGGGGGGGGAACACTGAAGCTTTCTTT.